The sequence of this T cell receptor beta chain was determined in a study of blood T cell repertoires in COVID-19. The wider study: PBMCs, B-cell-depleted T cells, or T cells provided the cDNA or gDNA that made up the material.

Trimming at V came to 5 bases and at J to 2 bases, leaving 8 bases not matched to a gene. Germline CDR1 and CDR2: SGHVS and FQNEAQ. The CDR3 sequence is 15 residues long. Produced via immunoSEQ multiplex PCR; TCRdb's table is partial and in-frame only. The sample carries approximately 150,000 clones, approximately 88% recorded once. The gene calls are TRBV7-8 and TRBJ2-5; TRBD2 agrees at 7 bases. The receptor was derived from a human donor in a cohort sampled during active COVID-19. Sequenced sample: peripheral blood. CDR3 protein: CASSPWGEGQETQYF. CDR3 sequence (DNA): TGTGCCAGCAGCCCATGGGGGGAGGGTCAAGAGACCCAGTACTTC.